These 8 T cell receptor beta chains came from one sample sequenced in a study of blood T cell repertoires in COVID-19. Repertoires were generated with immunoSEQ multiplex PCR, while TCRdb's copy carries only in-frame clones and drops some. The sample lists under 200,000 clones, approximately 87% occurring once. What was sequenced was PBMCs or T cells enriched from blood (not recorded which). The receptors were gathered from a woman aged 50 to 65 who had recovered from COVID-19.

The rearrangement uses TRBV7-2 and TRBJ1-6; D not resolved. Trimming took 1 base from V and 6 from J, leaving 10 bases between them. This CDR3 has 15 residues. Per the germline V gene, CDR1 is SGHTA and CDR2 is FQGNSA. The CDR3 region is CASSLEAGINSPLHF. CDR3 sequence (DNA): TGTGCCAGCAGCTTAGAGGCCGGGATTAATTCACCCCTCCACTTT.

The chain is built from TRBV28 and TRBJ1-5; D is possibly TRBD1 (5 bases). V was trimmed by 7 bases and J by 6 bases, leaving 13 bases between them. CDR1 MDHEN and CDR2 SYDVKM come from the germline V gene. The CDR3 totals 13 residues. The CDR3 protein is CASIPGERQPQHF. The CDR3 bases are TGTGCCAGCATCCCGGGGGAACGTCAGCCCCAGCATTTT.

This chain joins TRBV5-1 and TRBJ1-5, with 7 nucleotides matching TRBD1. V was pared by 2 bases and J by 9 bases, with 5 bases of the junction left unmatched. The CDR3 is 13 residues long. CDR1 and CDR2 from the germline V gene are SGHRS and YFSETQ. The CDR3 loop reads CASSFRGQGPQHF. Here the CDR3 DNA reads TGCGCCAGCAGCTTTAGGGGGCAGGGGCCCCAGCATTTT.

The chain has TRBV7-9 and TRBJ2-5, with 9 bases fitting TRBD1. Per germline, CDR1 SEHNR and CDR2 FQNEAQ (reference sequence). V trimming: 5 bases; J trimming: 4 bases; junction bases outside the gene matches: 8. The CDR3 loop spans 15 amino acids. This CDR3 is CASSVPGQGLETQYF. The CDR3 nucleotides read TGTGCCAGCAGCGTCCCGGGACAGGGTTTAGAGACCCAGTACTTC.

The chain joins TRBV28 to TRBJ2-6, with 7 positions matching TRBD1. Trimming at V came to 5 bases and at J to 0 bases, leaving 7 bases not matched to a gene. The CDR3 is 17 amino acids. Germline-derived CDR1 and CDR2 are MDHEN and SYDVKM. The CDR3 DNA follows: TGTGCCAGCAGTGTAGGGGGCCAATACTCTGGGGCCAACGTCCTGACTTTC. This sequence encodes CASSVGGQYSGANVLTF.

This clone was counted a few times. The V call is TRBV30, the J call TRBJ2-3; 7 bases match TRBD2. The CDR3 runs 14 residues. Per the germline V gene, CDR1 is GTSNPN and CDR2 is SVGIG (reference sequence). J gave up 0 bases and V 2 bases, and 2 bases lay outside the gene matches. The CDR3 loop reads CAWSLAASTDTQYF. In DNA form, the CDR3 reads TGTGCCTGGAGTCTAGCGGCTAGCACAGATACGCAGTATTTT.

J is TRBJ1-3 and V is TRBV19, with 7 bases that match TRBD1. V lost 4 bases and J lost 0; bases outside the gene matches: 6. This CDR3 comprises 16 residues. Germline V gene lookup returns CDR1 LNHDA and CDR2 SQIVND (reference sequence). In DNA form, the CDR3 reads TGTGCCAGTAGTACCTGGGACAGAACCTCTGGAAACACCATATATTTT. This codes for CASSTWDRTSGNTIYF.

This clone has only a few counts. This rearrangement joins TRBV21-1 to TRBJ2-7; the tabulated D call, TRBD1, remains unverified against the DNA. TRBV21-1 represents a pseudogene. CDR3 length equals 19 residues. The CDR3 DNA follows: TGTGCCAGCAGCTCCCCAGGGGGTCTAATCGCCCATTGGGGGTACGAGCAGTACGTC. It encodes CASSSPGGLIAHWGYEQYV.